This T cell receptor (beta chain) was found in a study of blood T cell repertoires in COVID-19. Unmatched junction bases numbered 8, after V lost 5 bases and J lost 1 base. Germline CDR1 SEHNR, CDR2 FQNEAQ (reference sequence). The CDR3 covers 16 residues. Sequencing was performed with immunoSEQ multiplex PCR; in TCRdb, only in-frame clones are kept and a portion is missing. The sample contains roughly 280,000 clones, around four fifths of which appear only once. This TCR came from a man aged 55-75 years who had recovered from COVID-19. The chain links TRBV7-9 to TRBJ2-7, with 10 nucleotides matching TRBD2. Sequenced material: peripheral blood. DNA of the CDR3: TGTGCCAGCAGCCCCGGGCTAGCGGGGGAATCCTACGAGCAGTACTTC. It yields the protein CASSPGLAGESYEQYF.